The 12 T cell receptor beta chains listed next were all sequenced from one sample in a study of identical twins. TCRdb independently ran MiXCR on the 5' RACE reads; one entry per CDR3 protein. Of 350,000 to 450,000 distinct CDR3 sequences listed, approximately 18% are singletons. The specimen was naive T cells sorted from blood. Receptor source: a man between 45 and 60 years old in good health.

The V call is TRBV6-5, the J call TRBJ2-5; 11 bases are a match to TRBD1. Germline V gene data show CDR1 as MNHEY and CDR2 as SVGAGI. The J segment lost 5 bases and the V segment lost 0 bases, leaving 5 bases of the junction unmatched. The length of the CDR3 is 16 residues. Here the CDR3 reads CASSYSGQGVAETQYF. The CDR3 region has the DNA TGTGCCAGCAGTTACTCGGGACAGGGGGTCGCGGAGACCCAGTACTTC.

This clonotype was recorded a few times. The chain employs TRBV5-1 and TRBJ1-2; 9 bases are shared with TRBD1. V shed 6 bases and J 6 bases; nucleotides not matched to a gene: 12. The CDR3 extends over 15 amino acids. Germline V gene data show CDR1 as SGHRS and CDR2 as YFSETQ. CDR3 loop: CASTSPDRGVDGYTF. CDR3 DNA: TGCGCCAGCACTTCTCCGGACAGGGGTGTGGATGGCTACACCTTC.

This clonotype was seen many times. The chain employs TRBV28 and TRBJ2-5; D remains unclear. The germline CDR1 and CDR2 sequences are MDHEN and SYDVKM. V lost 5 bases and J lost 5, with 12 bases in between. The CDR3 contains 13 residues. In DNA, the CDR3 is TGTGCCAGCAGTGCATTCTCCCGGGAGACCCAGTACTTC. It encodes CASSAFSRETQYF.

This clonotype has a count of ten or more. This chain links TRBV29-1 with TRBJ2-3; D gene unclear. Germline loops: CDR1 SQVTM, CDR2 ANQGSEA. Deletions cut 8 bases from V and 5 bases from J, with 17 bases between. The CDR3 runs to 13 residues. In DNA form, the CDR3 reads TGCAGCTCGGCTCGTGGGGATGGAGATACGCAGTATTTT. This sequence encodes CSSARGDGDTQYF.

The chain joins TRBV7-6 to TRBJ1-4; D is undetermined. Germline CDR1 and CDR2: SGHVS and FNYEAQ. The V gene lost 6 bases and the J gene lost 8 bases, with 19 bases spanning the gap. The CDR3 consists of 15 residues. The chain's CDR3 is CASSPSPGAGEKLFF. DNA of the CDR3: TGTGCCAGCAGTCCCAGCCCCGGAGCGGGAGAAAAACTGTTTTTT.

The rearrangement joins TRBV6-2 or TRBV6-3 to TRBJ2-5; TRBD2 matches 12 bases. The junction had 2 bases not matched to a gene; V was cut back by 8 bases and J by 4 bases. The germline V gene has CDR1 MNHEY and CDR2 SVGEGT. The CDR3 totals 13 residues. CDR3 DNA: TGTGCCAGCCTAGCGGGAGGGCCAGAGACCCAGTACTTC. It is translated as CASLAGGPETQYF.

V gene TRBV14 combines with J gene TRBJ2-3; D is perhaps TRBD2 (6 bases). V lost 4 bases and J lost 0, with 14 bases in between. In germline, CDR1 is SGHDN, CDR2 FVKESK. The CDR3 totals 16 residues. This CDR3 is CASSRRRGVSTDTQYF. The CDR3 DNA follows: TGTGCCAGCAGCCGCCGTCGCGGGGTTAGCACAGATACGCAGTATTTT.

This clonotype was found a few times. The chain couples TRBV5-1 to TRBJ2-1; D perhaps matches TRBD2 (6 bases). The CDR3 contains 15 residues. The V end lost 1 base, the J end lost 8 bases, and 16 bases lay between the germline ends. Germline CDR1 and CDR2: SGHRS and YFSETQ. CDR3 region: CASSLQGGSSDEQFF. The CDR3 region has the DNA TGCGCCAGCAGCTTGCAGGGCGGGTCTAGCGATGAGCAGTTCTTC.

This clonotype was recorded many times. The V gene is TRBV20-1, the J gene TRBJ1-5; no clear D gene. The V end was cut by 6 bases, the J end by 4 bases, with 19 bases between. The length of the CDR3 is 15 residues. CDR1 DFQATT and CDR2 SNEGSKA come from the germline V gene (reference sequence). CDR3 protein: CSAREGGRLNQPQHF. The CDR3 DNA sequence: TGCAGTGCCCGTGAGGGTGGGCGCCTAAATCAGCCCCAGCATTTT.

V usage is TRBV10-3 and J usage is TRBJ2-7; perhaps D is TRBD1 or TRBD2 (5 bases each). CDR1 is ENHRY and CDR2 is SYGVKD in the germline V gene. Trimming stripped 6 bases from V and 0 bases from J, with 9 bases between. CDR3 length: 13 amino acids. The CDR3: CAISRESSYEQYF. The CDR3 nucleotides are TGTGCCATCAGCAGGGAGAGCTCCTACGAGCAGTACTTC.

This clonotype came up a few times. J is TRBJ1-1 and V is TRBV5-5; D unresolved. CDR3 length: 14 amino acids. CDR1 is SGHKS, CDR2 YYEKEE, per germline (reference sequence). Trimming stripped 0 bases from V and 4 bases from J, with 10 bases between. The CDR3 region is CASSLGAGVTEAFF. For the CDR3, the DNA is TGTGCCAGCAGCTTGGGGGCAGGCGTCACTGAAGCTTTCTTT.

At least ten counts were recorded for this clonotype. V gene TRBV24-1 combines with J gene TRBJ2-5; a weak D match, TRBD1 (6 bases). The V gene's germline CDR1 is KGHDR and CDR2 SFDVKD. The CDR3 length is 15 residues. V lost 3 bases to trimming and J lost 4 bases, with 14 bases between them. CDR3 bases: TGTGCCACCAGTGATCCGGGCAGGGGTTCAGAGACCCAGTACTTC. Translation: CATSDPGRGSETQYF.